A selection of T cell receptor beta chains follows, all from one sample in a study of shared clonotypes between healthy human individuals. Sequencing used immunoSEQ multiplex PCR; TCRdb keeps in-frame clones, though not all of them. The sample contains about 520,000 clones, around 95% of which appear only once. The material sequenced was naive CD4+ T cells sorted from blood. The receptors come from a woman aged 25 to 39 in good health. The CDR3 runs from the conserved cysteine through the conserved F or W.

TRBV28	TRBJ1-5	CASSLGGSNQPQHF
TRBV28	TRBJ2-7	CASSLPPRLAGAYEQYF
TRBV11-2	TRBJ2-7	CASKRLASSYEQYF
TRBV14	TRBJ1-3	CASSRVTQGVVNTIYF
TRBV6-5	TRBJ1-1	CASTGQANTEAFF
TRBV14	TRBJ2-7	CASSQVPRVYEQYF
TRBV28	TRBJ1-1	CASSSFGGRDTEAFF
TRBV10-3	TRBJ1-1	CAISEASGRGLNTEAFF
TRBV5-1	TRBJ2-2	CASSLATGGPGELFF
TRBV28	TRBJ1-2	CASSNPLGSYGYTF
TRBV11-2	TRBJ2-7	CASSWGTSGLTTYEQYF
TRBV18	TRBJ1-5	CASSPERGRQPQHF
TRBV5-1	TRBJ2-1	CASSRGQGRPNEQFF
TRBV7-9	TRBJ1-4	CASSFFGATNEKLFF
TRBV5-1	TRBJ2-6	CATSQGAAGANVLTF
TRBV2	TRBJ1-5	CASRGTGQQPQHF
TRBV28	TRBJ2-7	CASSLSGASVEQYF
TRBV7-8	TRBJ2-3	CASTPTREFTDTQYF
TRBV5-8	TRBJ1-1	CASSPTSAKGLNTEAFF
TRBV27	TRBJ1-2	CASSHDRASYTF
TRBV18	TRBJ1-5	CASSPDLYNQPQHF
TRBV19	TRBJ2-3	CASSPPPGTSAGDTQYF
TRBV19	TRBJ1-5	CASSRQRNQPQHF
TRBV6-6	TRBJ2-7	CASRTGDGVYEQYF
TRBV25-1	TRBJ2-7	CASSRVGEQYF
TRBV28	TRBJ2-5	CASRGTGQGTQYF
TRBV5-1	TRBJ2-7	CASSLSGQHYEQYF
TRBV10-3	TRBJ2-7	CAISGLAGSYEQYF
TRBV5-1	TRBJ1-6	CASRRDNSPLHF
TRBV5-4	TRBJ2-7	CASSLTGGLNEQYF
TRBV5-1	TRBJ1-2	CASSPGTGGGGYTF
TRBV5-6	TRBJ1-2	CASSFTAEGYTF
TRBV19	TRBJ1-5	CASSIATGGQPQHF
TRBV28	TRBJ1-2	CASSFFGGNYGYTF
TRBV6-5	TRBJ2-5	CASRPGRLYQETQYF
TRBV19	TRBJ1-4	CASSFLRKDEKLFF
TRBV5-1	TRBJ1-1	CASSLGSSDRRSEAFF
TRBV11-2	TRBJ2-6	CASSSQSGGSGANVLTF
TRBV5-6	TRBJ2-7	CASSTNGQGPYEQYF
TRBV7-9	TRBJ2-2	CASSLPSFTAGELFF
TRBV2	TRBJ1-1	CASTLEGLGHTEAFF
TRBV5-4	TRBJ1-1	CASSFEGISSSAF
TRBV2	TRBJ2-1	CASRTGLAGHNEQFF
TRBV28	TRBJ1-2	CASSTLGGTGKERGFGYTF